A selection of T cell receptor beta chains follows, all from one sample in a study of shared clonotypes between healthy human individuals. Only in-frame clones appear in the TCRdb table, and some are missing; sequencing was by immunoSEQ multiplex PCR. The sample carries 1.6 million or so clones, approximately 97% recorded once. The sequenced sample was naive CD4+ T cells sorted from blood. Source of these receptors: a man aged 30-40 years in good health. The CDR3 runs from the conserved cysteine through the conserved F or W. The D gene is left open where the match is weak. Only part of the rows carry a size: once, few, many, or a class if the clone is expanded.

J gene,D gene,V gene,clone size,CDR3 DNA,CDR3 protein
TRBJ2-7,TRBD2,TRBV5-1,-,TGCGCCAGCAGCTTGTCGACTAGCGGGAGTACCTACGAGCAGTACTTC,CASSLSTSGSTYEQYF
TRBJ1-4,-,TRBV9,-,TGTGCCAGCAGCGTAGGGGGGGCCAGTGAAAAACTGTTTTTT,CASSVGGASEKLFF
TRBJ2-5,-,TRBV2,-,TGTGCCAGCAGCATCCAGGGAGAGACCCAGTACTTC,CASSIQGETQYF
TRBJ1-3,TRBD1,TRBV28,-,TGTGCCAGCAGGAGACAGGGGGCTGCCTCTGGAAACACCATATATTTT,CASRRQGAASGNTIYF
TRBJ2-7,-,TRBV29-1,-,TGCAGCGTTGACGTACGGGGAGCCTCCTACGAGCAGTACTTC,CSVDVRGASYEQYF
TRBJ2-7,-,TRBV9,-,TGTGCCAGCAGCGTAGACCGGGACTCCGCGCAGTACTTC,CASSVDRDSAQYF
TRBJ2-7,TRBD2,TRBV28,-,TGTGCCAGCAGCCTTATCGATAGCGGGAGGGGCCTCCGGATTTATACGAGCGAGCAGTACTTC,CASSLIDSGRGLRIYTSEQYF
TRBJ2-1,-,TRBV2,-,TGTGCCAGCAGTGAATCCCTAGTGGGTAATGAGCAGTTCTTC,CASSESLVGNEQFF
TRBJ1-2,-,TRBV28,-,TGTGCCAGCAGTTTGAGGGGCTATGGCTACACCTTC,CASSLRGYGYTF
TRBJ2-5,-,TRBV18,-,TGTGCCAGCTCACCAATTGGACGAGAGACCCAGTACTTC,CASSPIGRETQYF
TRBJ2-1,-,TRBV5-4,few,TGTGCCAGCAGCTTCACGCTGTTCACCAACAATGAGCAGTTCTTC,CASSFTLFTNNEQFF
TRBJ2-1,-,TRBV4-2,-,TGTGCCAGCAGCCCGGCATGGGCTAGGTCGGGCAATGAGCAGTTCTTC,CASSPAWARSGNEQFF
TRBJ2-1,TRBD2,TRBV4-1,-,TGCGCCAGCAGCCAAGTCGGTGGCGGGGCGGGAGGAGCCTACAATGAGCAGTTCTTC,CASSQVGGGAGGAYNEQFF
TRBJ2-5,-,TRBV5-1,-,TGCGCCAGCAGCTTGGGACTACTTCAAGAGACCCAGTACTTC,CASSLGLLQETQYF
TRBJ1-1,-,TRBV28,-,TGTGCCAGCAGACGAAACGGCGTCAGGGAAAATGAAGCTTTCTTT,CASRRNGVRENEAFF
TRBJ2-7,-,TRBV6-5,once,TGTGCCAGCAGTTACCGAGGGGCCTACGAGCAGTACTTC,CASSYRGAYEQYF
TRBJ2-3,TRBD2,TRBV9,-,TGTGCCAGCAGCGAGCTAGCGGCAGTCGCAGATACGCAGTATTTT,CASSELAAVADTQYF
TRBJ1-5,-,TRBV28,-,TGTGCCAGCAATGAGAGCAATCAGCCCCAGCATTTT,CASNESNQPQHF
TRBJ2-5,-,TRBV2,-,TGTGCCAGCACCGACGGCGCGAAAGAGACCCAGTACTTC,CASTDGAKETQYF
TRBJ2-3,-,TRBV27,-,TGTGCCAGCAGTAAATTGACAGGCAACGGGCAGTATTTT,CASSKLTGNGQYF
TRBJ2-7,-,TRBV6-1,-,TGTGCCAGCAGCCGACAGGAAACCTACGAGCAGTACTTC,CASSRQETYEQYF